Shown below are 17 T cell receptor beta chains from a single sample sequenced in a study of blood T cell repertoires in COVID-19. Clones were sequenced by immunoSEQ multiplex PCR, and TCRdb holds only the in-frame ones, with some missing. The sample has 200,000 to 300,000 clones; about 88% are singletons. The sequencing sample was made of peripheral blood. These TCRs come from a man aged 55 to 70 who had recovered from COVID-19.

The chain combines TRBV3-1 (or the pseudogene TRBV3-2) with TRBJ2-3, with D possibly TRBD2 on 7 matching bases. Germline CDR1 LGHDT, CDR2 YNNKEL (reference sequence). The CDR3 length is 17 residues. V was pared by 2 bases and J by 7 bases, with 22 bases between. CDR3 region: CASSQTSARGPGYTQYF. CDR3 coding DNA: TGTGCCAGCAGCCAAACGTCGGCGCGGGGGCCCGGGTATACGCAGTATTTT.

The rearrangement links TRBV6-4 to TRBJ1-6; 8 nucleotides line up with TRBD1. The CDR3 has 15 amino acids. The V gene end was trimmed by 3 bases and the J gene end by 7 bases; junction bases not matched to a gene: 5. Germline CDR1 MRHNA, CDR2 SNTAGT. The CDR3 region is CASSEGTGGNSPLHF. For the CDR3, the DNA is TGTGCCAGCAGTGAGGGGACAGGAGGGAATTCACCCCTCCACTTT.

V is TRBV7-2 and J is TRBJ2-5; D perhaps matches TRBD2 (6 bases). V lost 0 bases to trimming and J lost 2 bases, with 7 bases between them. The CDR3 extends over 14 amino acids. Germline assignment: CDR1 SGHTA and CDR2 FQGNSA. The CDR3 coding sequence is TGTGCCAGCAGCTTAGCGGGGAGGCAAGAGACCCAGTACTTC. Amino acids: CASSLAGRQETQYF.

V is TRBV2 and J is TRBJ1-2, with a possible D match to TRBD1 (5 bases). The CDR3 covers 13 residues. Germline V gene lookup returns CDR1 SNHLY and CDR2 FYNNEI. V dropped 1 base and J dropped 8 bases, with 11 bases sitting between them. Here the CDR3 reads CASSEEQGWGYTF. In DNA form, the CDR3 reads TGTGCCAGCAGTGAAGAGCAGGGTTGGGGCTACACCTTC.

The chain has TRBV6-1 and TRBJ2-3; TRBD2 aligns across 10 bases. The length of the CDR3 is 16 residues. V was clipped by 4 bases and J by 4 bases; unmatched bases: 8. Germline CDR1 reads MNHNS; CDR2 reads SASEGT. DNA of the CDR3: TGTGCCAGCAGTGCCACCCAGCGGGGGGGGGCAGATACGCAGTATTTT. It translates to CASSATQRGGADTQYF.

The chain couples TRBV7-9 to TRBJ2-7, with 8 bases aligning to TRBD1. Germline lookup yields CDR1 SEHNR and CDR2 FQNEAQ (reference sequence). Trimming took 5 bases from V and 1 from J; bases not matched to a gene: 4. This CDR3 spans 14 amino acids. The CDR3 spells CASSSRGLSYEQYF. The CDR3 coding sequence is TGTGCCAGCAGCAGCAGGGGGCTTTCCTACGAGCAGTACTTC.

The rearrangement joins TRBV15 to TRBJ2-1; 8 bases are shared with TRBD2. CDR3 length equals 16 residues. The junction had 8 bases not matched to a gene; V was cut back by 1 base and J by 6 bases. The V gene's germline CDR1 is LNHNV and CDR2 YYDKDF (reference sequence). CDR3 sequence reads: CATSRGPSGGANEQFF. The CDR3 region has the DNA TGTGCCACCAGCAGAGGTCCCAGCGGGGGAGCCAATGAGCAGTTCTTC.

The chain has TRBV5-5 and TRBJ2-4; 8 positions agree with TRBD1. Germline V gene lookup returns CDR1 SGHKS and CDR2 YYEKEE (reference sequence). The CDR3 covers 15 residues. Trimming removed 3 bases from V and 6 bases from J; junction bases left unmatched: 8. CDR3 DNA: TGTGCCAGCAGCTCTGCTTGGACAGGGTCAAACATTCAGTACTTC. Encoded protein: CASSSAWTGSNIQYF.

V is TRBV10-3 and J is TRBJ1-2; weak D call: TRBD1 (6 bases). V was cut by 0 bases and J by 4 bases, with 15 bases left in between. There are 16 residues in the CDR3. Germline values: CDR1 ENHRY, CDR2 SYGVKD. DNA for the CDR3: TGTGCCATCAGTGAGTCTGGGGGCGGGAGGACCTATGGCTACACCTTC. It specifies CAISESGGGRTYGYTF.

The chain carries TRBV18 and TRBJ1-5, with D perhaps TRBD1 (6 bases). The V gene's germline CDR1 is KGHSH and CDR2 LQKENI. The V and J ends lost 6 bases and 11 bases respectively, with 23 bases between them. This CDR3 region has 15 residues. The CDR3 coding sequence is TGTGCCAGCTCCCCCCAAGGCCGGGAAGGGGGTACCCAGCATTTT. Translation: CASSPQGREGGTQHF.

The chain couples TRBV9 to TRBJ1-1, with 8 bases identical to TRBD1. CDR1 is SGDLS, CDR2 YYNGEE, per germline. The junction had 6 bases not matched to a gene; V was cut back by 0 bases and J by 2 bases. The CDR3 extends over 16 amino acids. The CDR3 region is CASSVAGGGLNTEAFF. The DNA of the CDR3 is TGTGCCAGCAGCGTAGCAGGGGGCGGTCTTAACACTGAAGCTTTCTTT.

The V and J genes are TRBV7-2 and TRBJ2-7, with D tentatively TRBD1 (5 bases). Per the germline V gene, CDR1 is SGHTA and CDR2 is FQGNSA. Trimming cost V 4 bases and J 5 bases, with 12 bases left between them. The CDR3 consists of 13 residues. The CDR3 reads CASSSRVVHEQYF. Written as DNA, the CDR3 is TGTGCCAGCAGCTCCAGGGTTGTACACGAGCAGTACTTC.

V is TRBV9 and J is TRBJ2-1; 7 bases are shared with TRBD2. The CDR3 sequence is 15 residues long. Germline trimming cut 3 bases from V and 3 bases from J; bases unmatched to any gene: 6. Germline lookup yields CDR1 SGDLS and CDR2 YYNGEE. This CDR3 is CASSALGGGYNEQFF. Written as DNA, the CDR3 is TGTGCCAGCAGCGCCCTAGGCGGGGGCTACAATGAGCAGTTCTTC.

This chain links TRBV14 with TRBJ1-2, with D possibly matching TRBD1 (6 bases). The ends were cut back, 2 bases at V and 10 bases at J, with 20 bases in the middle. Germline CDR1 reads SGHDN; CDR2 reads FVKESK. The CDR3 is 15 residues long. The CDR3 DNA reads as TGTGCCAGCAGCCAAACAAGGGGGGGTTCGGGCTCCTACACCTTC. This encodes CASSQTRGGSGSYTF.

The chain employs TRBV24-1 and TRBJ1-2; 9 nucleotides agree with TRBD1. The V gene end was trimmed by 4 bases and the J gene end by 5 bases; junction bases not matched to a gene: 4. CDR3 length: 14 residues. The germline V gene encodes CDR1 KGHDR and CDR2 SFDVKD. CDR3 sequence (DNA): TGTGCCACCAGTGAGCCTGGGACAGGGTATGGCTACACCTTC. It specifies CATSEPGTGYGYTF.

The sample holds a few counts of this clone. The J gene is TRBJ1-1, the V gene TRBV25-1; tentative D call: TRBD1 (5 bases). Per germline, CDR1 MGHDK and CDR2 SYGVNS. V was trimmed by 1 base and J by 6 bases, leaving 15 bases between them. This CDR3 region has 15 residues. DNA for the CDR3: TGTGCCAGCAGTGAATTCCTGGGGGGTCGTGCTGAAGCTTTCTTT. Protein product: CASSEFLGGRAEAFF.

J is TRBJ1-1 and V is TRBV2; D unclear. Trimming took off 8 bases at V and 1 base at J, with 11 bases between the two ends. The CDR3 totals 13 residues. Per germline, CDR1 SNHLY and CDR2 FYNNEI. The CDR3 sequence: CASLTPRNTEAFF. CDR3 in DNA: TGTGCCAGCCTGACACCCCGGAACACTGAAGCTTTCTTT. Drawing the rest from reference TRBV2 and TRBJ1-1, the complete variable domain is EPEVTQTPSHQVTQMGQEVILRCVPISNHLYFYWYRQILGQKVEFLVSFYNNEISEKSEIFDDQFSVERPDGSNFTLKIRSTKLEDSAMYFCASLTPRNTEAFFGQGTRLTVV.